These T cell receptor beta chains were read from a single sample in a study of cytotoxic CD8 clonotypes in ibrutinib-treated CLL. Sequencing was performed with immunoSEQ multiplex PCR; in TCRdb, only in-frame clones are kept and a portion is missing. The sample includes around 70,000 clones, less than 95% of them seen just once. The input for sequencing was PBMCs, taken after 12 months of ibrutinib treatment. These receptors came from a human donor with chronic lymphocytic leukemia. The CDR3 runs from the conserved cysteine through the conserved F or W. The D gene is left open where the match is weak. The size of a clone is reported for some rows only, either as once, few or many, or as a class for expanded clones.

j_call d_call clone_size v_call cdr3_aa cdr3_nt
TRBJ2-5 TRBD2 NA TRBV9 CASSARAGGSETQYF TGTGCCAGCAGCGCACGAGCGGGAGGATCGGAGACCCAGTACTTC
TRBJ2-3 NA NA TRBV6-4 CASRDSSTDTQYF TGTGCCAGCAGGGACAGCAGCACAGATACGCAGTATTTT
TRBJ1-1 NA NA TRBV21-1 CASSKGEINTEAFF TGTGCCAGCAGCAAAGGGGAGATCAACACTGAAGCTTTCTTT
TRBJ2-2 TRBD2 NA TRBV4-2 CASSQELAGNTGELFF TGTGCCAGCAGCCAAGAACTAGCGGGAAACACCGGGGAGCTGTTTTTT
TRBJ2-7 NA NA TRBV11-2 CASSLLRGTYEQYF TGTGCCAGCAGCTTACTCCGCGGGACCTACGAGCAGTACTTC
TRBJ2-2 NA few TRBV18 CASSPQASRGELFF TGTGCCAGCTCACCGCAAGCGTCGCGGGGGGAGCTGTTTTTT
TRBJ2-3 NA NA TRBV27 CASSPREGDTQYF TGTGCCAGCAGTCCCCGTGAGGGAGATACGCAGTATTTT
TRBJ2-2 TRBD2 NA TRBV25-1 CASSGGENTGELFF TGTGCCAGCAGCGGGGGGGAAAACACCGGGGAGCTGTTTTTT
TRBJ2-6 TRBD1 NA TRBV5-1 CASSPNDRVYQSGANVLTF TGCGCCAGCAGCCCTAACGACAGGGTTTATCAATCTGGGGCCAACGTCCTGACTTTC
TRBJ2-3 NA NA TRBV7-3 CASSRSGGPNTDTQYF TGTGCCAGCAGCAGAAGCGGCGGACCTAACACAGATACGCAGTATTTT
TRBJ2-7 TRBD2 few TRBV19 CASSIAGTSGRREQYF TGTGCCAGTAGTATCGCCGGGACTAGCGGGAGACGAGAGCAGTACTTC
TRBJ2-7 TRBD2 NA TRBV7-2 CASSSSGRASAYEQYF TGTGCCAGCAGCTCTAGCGGGAGGGCCAGCGCCTACGAGCAGTACTTC
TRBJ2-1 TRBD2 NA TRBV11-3 CASSLLVRTSGRLGDEQFF TGTGCCAGCAGCTTATTGGTTAGGACTAGCGGGAGGTTGGGGGATGAGCAGTTCTTC
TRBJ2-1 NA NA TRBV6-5 CASSYTRLELFF TGTGCCAGCAGTTACACGAGACTAGAGCTGTTCTTC
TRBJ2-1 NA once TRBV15 CATSRDLSTTYNEQFF TGTGCCACCAGCAGAGATCTTAGCACGACCTACAATGAGCAGTTCTTC
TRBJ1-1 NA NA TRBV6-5 CASIHDREGRGAFF TGTGCCAGCATCCACGACCGGGAGGGGCGTGGGGCTTTCTTT
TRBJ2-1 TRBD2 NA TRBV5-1 CASSSRVGTSGSGAPREQFF TGCGCCAGCAGCTCCCGGGTGGGGACTAGCGGTTCGGGTGCCCCCAGGGAGCAGTTCTTC
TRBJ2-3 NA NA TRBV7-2 CASRVRLGTDTQYF TGTGCCAGCAGGGTCCGACTAGGCACAGATACGCAGTATTTT
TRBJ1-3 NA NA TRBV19 CASSMMMSSGNTIYF TGTGCCAGTAGTATGATGATGAGCTCTGGAAACACCATATATTTT
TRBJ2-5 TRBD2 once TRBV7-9 CASSLWSSGATQYF TGTGCCAGCAGCTTGTGGTCTAGCGGGGCCACCCAGTACTTC
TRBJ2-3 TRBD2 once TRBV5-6 CASSLVGTSGSVDTQYF TGTGCCAGCAGCTTGGTGGGGACTAGCGGGAGTGTGGATACGCAGTATTTT
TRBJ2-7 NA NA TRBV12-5 CASGLGRAAPYEQYF TGTGCTAGTGGTTTGGGGAGGGCCGCCCCCTACGAGCAGTACTTC
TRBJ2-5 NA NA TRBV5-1 CASSLDDAGSGETQYF TGCGCCAGCAGCTTGGACGACGCGGGGTCGGGGGAGACCCAGTACTTC
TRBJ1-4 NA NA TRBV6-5 CASTSHVWAVELFF TGTGCCAGTACATCGCACGTCTGGGCCGTCGAACTGTTTTTT
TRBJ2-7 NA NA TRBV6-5 CASSRSVGEQYF TGTGCCAGCAGTCGCAGTGTGGGGGAGCAGTACTTC
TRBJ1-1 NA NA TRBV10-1 CASSSAWEGAEAFF TGCGCCAGCAGTTCCGCCTGGGAGGGTGCTGAAGCTTTCTTT
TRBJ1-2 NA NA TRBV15 CATSREEGQASGYTF TGTGCCACCAGCAGAGAGGAGGGTCAAGCGTCTGGCTACACCTTC
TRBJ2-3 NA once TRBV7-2 CASTRRHAPQDTQYF TGTGCCAGCACCCGCCGGCACGCGCCCCAGGATACGCAGTATTTT
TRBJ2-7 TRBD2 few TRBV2 CASSDLSGRASYEQYF TGTGCCAGCAGTGACTTAAGCGGGAGGGCCTCCTACGAGCAGTACTTC
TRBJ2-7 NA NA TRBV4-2 CASSQDTATYEQYF TGTGCCAGCAGCCAAGATACGGCCACCTACGAGCAGTACTTC
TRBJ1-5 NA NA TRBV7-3 CASSLGRNQPQHF TGTGCCAGCAGCTTGGGACGAAATCAGCCCCAGCATTTT
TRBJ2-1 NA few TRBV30 CAWSPSLGAYNEQFF TGTGCCTGGAGTCCCTCCCTAGGAGCGTACAATGAGCAGTTCTTC
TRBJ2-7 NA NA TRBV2 CASRKGQGLLYEQYF TGTGCCAGCAGAAAGGGGCAGGGGCTTCTGTACGAGCAGTACTTC
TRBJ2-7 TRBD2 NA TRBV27 CASSDLSGRPREQYF TGTGCCAGCAGTGACCTTAGCGGGAGACCCCGCGAGCAGTACTTC
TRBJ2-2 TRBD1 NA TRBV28 CASSFFQGALDTGELFF TGTGCCAGCAGTTTCTTTCAGGGGGCGTTGGACACCGGGGAGCTGTTTTTT
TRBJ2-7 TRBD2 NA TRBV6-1 CASSERPSGMYEQYF TGTGCCAGCAGTGAGAGGCCTAGCGGGATGTACGAGCAGTACTTC
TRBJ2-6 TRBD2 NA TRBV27 CASEREWVSGANVLTF TGTGCCAGCGAGCGGGAGTGGGTTTCTGGGGCCAACGTCCTGACTTTC
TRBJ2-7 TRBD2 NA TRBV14 CASSQWGGVEQYF TGTGCCAGCAGCCAATGGGGGGGAGTAGAGCAGTACTTC
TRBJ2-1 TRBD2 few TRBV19 CASSIGRGGGGPLYNEQFF TGTGCCAGTAGTATAGGGAGAGGTGGCGGGGGTCCCCTTTACAATGAGCAGTTCTTC
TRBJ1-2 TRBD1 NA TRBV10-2 CASRGQGRNYGYTF TGCGCCAGCAGGGGACAGGGTCGCAACTATGGCTACACCTTC
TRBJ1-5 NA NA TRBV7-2 CASSFHSNQPQHF TGTGCCAGCAGCTTCCATAGCAATCAGCCCCAGCATTTT
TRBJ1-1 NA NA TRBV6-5 CASNSPGWTEAFF TGTGCCAGCAATAGTCCAGGATGGACTGAAGCTTTCTTT
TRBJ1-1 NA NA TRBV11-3 CASSWVNGLNTEAFF TGTGCCAGCAGCTGGGTGAACGGATTGAACACTGAAGCTTTCTTT
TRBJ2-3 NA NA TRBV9 CASNDAELTDTQYF TGTGCCAGCAATGATGCGGAGCTCACAGATACGCAGTATTTT
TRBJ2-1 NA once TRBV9 CASTPSPAIEYNEQFF TGTGCCAGCACCCCCTCACCCGCCATCGAGTACAATGAGCAGTTCTTC
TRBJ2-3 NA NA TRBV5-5 CASSLRTDTQYF TGTGCCAGCAGCTTACGCACAGATACGCAGTATTTT
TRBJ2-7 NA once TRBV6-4 CASSDSGGKATYEQYF TGTGCCAGCAGTGACTCGGGGGGAAAAGCTACCTACGAGCAGTACTTC
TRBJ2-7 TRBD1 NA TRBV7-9 CASSFGQGAYYEQYF TGTGCCAGCAGCTTCGGACAGGGGGCTTACTACGAGCAGTACTTC
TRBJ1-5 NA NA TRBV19 CASNQGSNQPQHF TGTGCCAGTAACCAGGGAAGCAATCAGCCCCAGCATTTT
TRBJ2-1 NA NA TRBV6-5 CVSSYLGNEQFF TGTGTCAGCAGTTACCTAGGGAATGAGCAGTTCTTC
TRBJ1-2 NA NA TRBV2 CASSERREDGYTF TGTGCCAGCAGTGAACGGAGGGAGGATGGCTACACCTTC
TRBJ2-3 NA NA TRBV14 CASSQLSRASYTDTQYF TGTGCCAGCAGCCAACTATCGAGAGCCTCATACACAGATACGCAGTATTTT
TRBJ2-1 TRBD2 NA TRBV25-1 CASSDSGSRYNEQFF TGTGCCAGCAGTGACAGCGGGAGCAGGTACAATGAGCAGTTCTTC
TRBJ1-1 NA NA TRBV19 CASSTLNDHTEAFF TGTGCCAGTAGTACTCTGAATGACCACACTGAAGCTTTCTTT
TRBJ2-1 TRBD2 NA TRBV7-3 CASSLSFRTSGRALFDEQFF TGTGCCAGCAGCTTATCCTTCAGGACTAGCGGGAGGGCTCTCTTCGATGAGCAGTTCTTC
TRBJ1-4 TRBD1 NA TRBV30 CAWSARGLDNEKLFF TGTGCCTGGAGCGCTAGGGGGCTAGATAATGAAAAACTGTTTTTT
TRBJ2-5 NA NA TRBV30 CAWSKGIQETQYF TGTGCCTGGTCCAAAGGGATCCAAGAGACCCAGTACTTC
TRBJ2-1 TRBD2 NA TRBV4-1 CASSLTSGMDEQFF TGCGCCAGCAGCCTGACTAGCGGGATGGATGAGCAGTTCTTC
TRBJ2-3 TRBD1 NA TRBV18 CASSPGQGGSDTQYF TGTGCCAGCTCACCAGGACAGGGGGGTTCTGATACGCAGTATTTT
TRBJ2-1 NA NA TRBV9 CASSPHLADEQFF TGTGCCAGCAGCCCCCACCTGGCGGATGAGCAGTTCTTC